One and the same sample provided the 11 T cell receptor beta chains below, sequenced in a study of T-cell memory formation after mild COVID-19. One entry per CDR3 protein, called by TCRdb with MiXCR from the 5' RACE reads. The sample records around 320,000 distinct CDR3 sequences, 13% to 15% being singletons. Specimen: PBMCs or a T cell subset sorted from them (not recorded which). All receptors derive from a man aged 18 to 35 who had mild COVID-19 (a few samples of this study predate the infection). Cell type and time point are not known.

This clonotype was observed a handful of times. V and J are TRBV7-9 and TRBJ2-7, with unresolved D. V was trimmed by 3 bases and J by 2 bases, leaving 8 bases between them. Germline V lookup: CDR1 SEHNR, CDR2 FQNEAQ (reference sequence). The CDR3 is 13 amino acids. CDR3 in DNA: TGTGCCAGCAGCTTTAGTAGTACCTACGAGCAGTACTTC. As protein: CASSFSSTYEQYF.

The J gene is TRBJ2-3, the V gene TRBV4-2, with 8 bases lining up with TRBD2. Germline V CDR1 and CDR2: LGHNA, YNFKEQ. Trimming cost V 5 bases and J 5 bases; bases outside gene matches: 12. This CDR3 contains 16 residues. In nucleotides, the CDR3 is TGTGCCAGCAGCGGGACCGGGACTAGATCAGAAGATACGCAGTATTTT. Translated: CASSGTGTRSEDTQYF.

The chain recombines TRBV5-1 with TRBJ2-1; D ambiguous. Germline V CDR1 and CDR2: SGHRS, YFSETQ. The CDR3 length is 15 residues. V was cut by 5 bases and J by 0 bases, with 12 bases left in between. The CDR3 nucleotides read TGCGCCAGCAGACCCGACGGCAGCTCCTACAATGAGCAGTTCTTC. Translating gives CASRPDGSSYNEQFF. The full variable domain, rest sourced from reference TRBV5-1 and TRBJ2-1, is KAGVTQTPRYLIKTRGQQVTLSCSPISGHRSVSWYQQTPGQGLQFLFEYFSETQRNKGNFPGRFSGRQFSNSRSEMNVSTLELGDSALYLCASRPDGSSYNEQFFGPGTRLTVL.

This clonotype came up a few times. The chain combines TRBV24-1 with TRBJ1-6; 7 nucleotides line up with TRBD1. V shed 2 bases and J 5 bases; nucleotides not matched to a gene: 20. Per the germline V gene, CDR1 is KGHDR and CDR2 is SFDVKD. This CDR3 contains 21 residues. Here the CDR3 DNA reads TGTGCCACCAGTGATTCCGGACAGGCGGGGACCTGGGCCCTTCATAATTCACCCCTCCACTTT. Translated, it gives CATSDSGQAGTWALHNSPLHF.

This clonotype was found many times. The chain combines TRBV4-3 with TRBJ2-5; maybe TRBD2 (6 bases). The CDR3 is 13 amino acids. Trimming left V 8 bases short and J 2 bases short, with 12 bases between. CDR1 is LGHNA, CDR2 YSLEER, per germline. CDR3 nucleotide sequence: TGCGCCAGCGGAGCGGGTATTCAAGAGACCCAGTACTTC. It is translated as CASGAGIQETQYF.

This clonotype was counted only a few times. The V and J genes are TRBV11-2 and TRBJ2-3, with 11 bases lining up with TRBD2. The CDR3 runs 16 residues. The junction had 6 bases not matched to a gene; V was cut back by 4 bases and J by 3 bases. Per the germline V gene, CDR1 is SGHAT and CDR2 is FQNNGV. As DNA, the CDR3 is TGTGCCAGCAGCTCCTCTTCTAGCGGGGGGACAGATACGCAGTATTTT. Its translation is CASSSSSSGGTDTQYF.

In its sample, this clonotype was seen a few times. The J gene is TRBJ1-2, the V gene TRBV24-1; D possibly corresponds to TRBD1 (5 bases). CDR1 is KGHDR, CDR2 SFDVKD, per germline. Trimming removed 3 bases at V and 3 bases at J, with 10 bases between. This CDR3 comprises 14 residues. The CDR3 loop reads CATSDGGTDYGYTF. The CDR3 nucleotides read TGTGCCACCAGTGATGGAGGGACGGACTATGGCTACACCTTC.

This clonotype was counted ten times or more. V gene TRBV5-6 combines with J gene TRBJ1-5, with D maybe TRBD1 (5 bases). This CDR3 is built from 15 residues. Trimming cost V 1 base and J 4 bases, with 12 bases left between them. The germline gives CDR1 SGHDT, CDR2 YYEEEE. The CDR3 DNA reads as TGTGCCAGCAGCTTGACGGGGAAGGGGAATCAGCCCCAGCATTTT. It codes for CASSLTGKGNQPQHF.

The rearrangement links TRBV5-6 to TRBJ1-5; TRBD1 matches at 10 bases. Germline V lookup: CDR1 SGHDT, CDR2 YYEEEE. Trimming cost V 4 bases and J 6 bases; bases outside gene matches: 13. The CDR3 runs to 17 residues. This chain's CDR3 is CASSLYSGTGELQPQHF. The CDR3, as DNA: TGTGCCAGCAGCCTTTACTCCGGGACAGGGGAACTTCAGCCCCAGCATTTT.

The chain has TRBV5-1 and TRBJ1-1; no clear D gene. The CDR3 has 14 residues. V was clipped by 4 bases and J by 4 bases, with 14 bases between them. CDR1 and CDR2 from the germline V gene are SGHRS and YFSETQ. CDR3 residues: CASSPDGFSTEAFF. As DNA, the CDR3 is TGCGCCAGCAGCCCGGACGGTTTCAGCACTGAAGCTTTCTTT.

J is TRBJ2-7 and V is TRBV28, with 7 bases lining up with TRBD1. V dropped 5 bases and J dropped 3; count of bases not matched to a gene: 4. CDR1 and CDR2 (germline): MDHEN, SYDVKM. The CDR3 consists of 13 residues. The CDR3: CASSGDRGYEQYV. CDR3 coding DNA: TGTGCCAGCAGTGGGGACAGAGGCTACGAGCAGTACGTC.